These 11 T cell receptor beta chains were sequenced from one sample in a study of T cells in narcolepsy. Using immunoSEQ multiplex PCR, the repertoire was profiled, and TCRdb retains in-frame clones only, with some absent. Among roughly 35,000 clones listed, approximately 85% were seen once. Sequenced material: CD45RA- memory CD4+ T cells from PBMCs. These TCRs come from a human donor with narcolepsy.

The chain has TRBV7-9 and TRBJ1-2, with 8 positions matching TRBD1. The germline V gene has CDR1 SEHNR and CDR2 FQNEAQ (reference sequence). The V gene end was trimmed by 3 bases and the J gene end by 4 bases; junction bases not matched to a gene: 4. CDR3 length: 14 residues. CDR3 protein: CASSLGQVSYGYTF. The CDR3 DNA reads as TGTGCCAGCAGCTTGGGACAGGTATCCTATGGCTACACCTTC.

V and J are TRBV25-1 and TRBJ2-6; TRBD2 matches 11 bases. This CDR3 comprises 15 residues. The V and J ends lost 8 bases and 2 bases, in that order; junction bases with no gene match: 2. Germline CDR1 reads MGHDK; CDR2 reads SYGVNS. The CDR3 loop is CASQTSGAGANVLTF. The CDR3 DNA sequence: TGTGCCAGCCAGACTAGCGGGGCTGGGGCCAACGTCCTGACTTTC.

The rearrangement links TRBV18 to TRBJ2-1; no firm D call. Germline V gives CDR1 KGHSH, CDR2 LQKENI. CDR3 size: 12 residues. Trimming stripped 6 bases from V and 7 bases from J, with 10 bases between. This chain's CDR3 is CASSRAQNEQFF. The CDR3 DNA reads as TGTGCCAGCTCCCGTGCCCAAAATGAGCAGTTCTTC.

This clone turned up a few times. CDR3 residues: CASSLRGGEQYF. CDR3 nucleotides: TGTGCCAGCAGCTTAAGGGGTGGCGAGCAGTACTTC. V and J are TRBV7-2 and TRBJ2-7, with D possibly TRBD1 on 5 matching bases. Germline CDR1 reads SGHTA; CDR2 reads FQGNSA. The CDR3 length is 12 residues. V lost 2 bases and J 6 bases, leaving 8 bases between the germline ends.

The CDR3 coding sequence is TGTGCCAGCAGCTTACAGGCGGGGGGCCCCGATACGCAGTATTTT. Its translation: CASSLQAGGPDTQYF. This rearrangement joins TRBV7-2 to TRBJ2-3; 8 positions agree with TRBD2. The CDR3 length is 15 residues. The germline V gene encodes CDR1 SGHTA and CDR2 FQGNSA. V lost 2 bases and J lost 6; bases outside the gene matches: 7.

V gene TRBV19 combines with J gene TRBJ1-2; D is uncertain. Germline-derived CDR1 and CDR2 are LNHDA and SQIVND (reference sequence). The CDR3 extends over 12 amino acids. V lost 3 bases, J lost 5 bases, and 7 bases lay in between. The DNA of the CDR3 is TGTGCCAGTAGTATTTCAGTATATGGCTACACCTTC. Amino acids: CASSISVYGYTF.

The chain has TRBV21-1 and TRBJ1-5. TRBV21-1 is deemed a pseudogene. The CDR3 runs 16 residues. The CDR3 loop reads CASSKARTASNQPQHF. The CDR3 DNA reads TGTGCCAGCAGCAAAGCGCGGACCGCCAGCAATCAGCCCCAGCATTTT.

This rearrangement joins TRBV7-8 to TRBJ2-1; the D is unclear. Deletions cut 1 base from V and 5 bases from J, with 0 bases between. CDR1 is SGHVS, CDR2 FQNEAQ, per germline. The CDR3 totals 11 residues. CDR3: CASSLDNEQFF. In nucleotides, the CDR3 is TGTGCCAGCAGCTTAGACAATGAGCAGTTCTTC.

In its sample, this clone was seen once. The J gene is TRBJ2-6, the V gene TRBV19, with a tentative D call TRBD2 (5 bases). CDR1 LNHDA and CDR2 SQIVND come from the germline V gene (reference sequence). The CDR3 is 15 amino acids. Trimming cost V 3 bases and J 3 bases, with 9 bases left between them. CDR3 DNA: TGTGCCAGTAGTATCGACGGGGTTGGGGCCAACGTCCTGACTTTC. Its protein is CASSIDGVGANVLTF.

The J gene is TRBJ2-7, the V gene TRBV5-1, with 7 bases fitting TRBD2. This CDR3 contains 14 residues. Germline assignment: CDR1 SGHRS and CDR2 YFSETQ. V shed 0 bases, J shed 5 bases, and the junction held 5 bases outside the gene matches. The CDR3 region has the DNA TGCGCCAGCAGCTTGGCCACTAGCGCCCACGAGCAGTACTTC. Its translation is CASSLATSAHEQYF.

The chain carries TRBV19 and TRBJ1-3; D is unresolved. The CDR3 covers 17 residues. V gave up 4 bases and J gave up 0 bases, with 16 bases separating them. Looked up from germline, CDR1 is LNHDA and CDR2 is SQIVND (reference sequence). The CDR3 DNA follows: TGTGCCAGTAGTACCCCGCCGACACTGCTCTCTGGAAACACCATATATTTT. Protein sequence: CASSTPPTLLSGNTIYF.